Sequencing of this T cell receptor (beta chain) was carried out in a study of blood T cell repertoires in COVID-19. Some clones are missing from TCRdb's copy, which holds only in-frame ones; the method was immunoSEQ multiplex PCR. The table records 110,000 to 150,000 clones, around four fifths of them present only once. Residents of approximately 25 US areas, aged 18 to 89 years, made up the participants. Participant-reported clinical history was the basis for cohort assignment. The germline V gene has CDR1 SGDLS and CDR2 YYNGEE. The CDR3 has 16 amino acids. Trimming stripped 0 bases from V and 2 bases from J, with 13 bases between.

The receptor was isolated from a woman aged 40 to 55 who had recovered from COVID-19. The V gene is TRBV9, the J gene TRBJ2-3; a weak D match, TRBD2 (7 bases). Input material: PBMCs or T cells enriched from blood (not recorded which). The CDR3 protein is CASSVVGGGYTDTQYF. The CDR3 DNA reads as TGTGCCAGCAGCGTAGTAGGCGGGGGCTACACAGATACGCAGTATTTT.